This TCR beta chain was sequenced in a study of beta chain features in type 1 diabetes. Broader study findings: Type 1 diabetes patients had fewer VDJ junction insertions and more deletions. Healthy donors had naive, central memory and Treg TCRB repertoires that appeared less similar than those seen among patients.

There are 12 residues in the CDR3. Germline CDR1 is SQVTM and CDR2 is ANQGSEA. Trimming pared 7 bases from V and 5 bases from J, leaving 14 bases between. Over 95% purity was reached by all sorted populations. The whole isolated RNA underwent reverse transcription, so sequencing captured expressed TCRB transcripts. TCRdb keeps only in-frame clones here, not all; method: immunoSEQ multiplex PCR. The sample contains hundreds of thousands of clones, more than 9% of which appear only once. Comments on this clone: Its matching antigen is unknown.

This clonotype was sampled from a young woman in good health. Sequenced input: naive CD4+ T cells from blood. The chain joins TRBV29-1 to TRBJ1-2; D possibly corresponds to TRBD1 (6 bases). The CDR3 nucleotides are TGCAGCGCCGTCGACAGGCGGTATGGCTACACCTTC. The encoded protein is CSAVDRRYGYTF.